Listed here are 27 T cell receptor beta chains from one sample, sequenced in a study of T cell responses to AZD1222 COVID-19 vaccine. Generated by immunoSEQ multiplex PCR, the TCRdb table keeps only in-frame clones and is missing some. The table has some 150,000 clones, over 85% seen once. The sequencing here drew on peripheral blood, taken on day 0 of AZD1222 vaccination. All receptors come from an adult in good health.

For this clone: The sample has other DNA sequences that encode this CDR3 too. V is TRBV24-1 and J is TRBJ1-2; D not certain. CDR3 size: 12 residues. The germline CDR1 and CDR2 sequences are KGHDR and SFDVKD. Deletions cut 3 bases from V and 5 bases from J, with 6 bases between. This chain's CDR3 is CATSDGRYGYTF. DNA for the CDR3: TGTGCCACCAGTGATGGTCGGTATGGCTACACCTTC.

The rearrangement links TRBV27 to TRBJ2-5; D is possibly TRBD1 (6 bases). Trimming pared 3 bases from V and 5 bases from J, leaving 10 bases between. The CDR3 consists of 13 residues. CDR1 MNHEY and CDR2 SMNVEV come from the germline V gene (reference sequence). The CDR3 nucleotides read TGTGCCAGCAGTTTCGACAGGCTTGAGACCCAGTACTTC. Its protein product is CASSFDRLETQYF.

This sequence joins TRBV9 and TRBJ1-4, with TRBD1 matching 7 bases. The V and J ends lost 4 bases and 8 bases, in that order; junction bases with no gene match: 8. Germline V lookup: CDR1 SGDLS, CDR2 YYNGEE. The CDR3 has 14 residues. CDR3 in amino acids: CASSPDRVAEKLFF. In DNA form, the CDR3 reads TGTGCCAGCAGCCCCGACAGGGTGGCGGAAAAACTGTTTTTT.

The chain joins TRBV3-1 (or the pseudogene TRBV3-2) to TRBJ1-1; perhaps TRBD1 as D (6 bases). Germline CDR1 LGHDT, CDR2 YNNKEL (reference sequence). CDR3 length equals 15 residues. With 4 bases removed from V and 3 bases from J, the gap between germline ends came to 15 bases. DNA of the CDR3: TGTGCCAGCAGCCGCGAACCTACAGGGTACACTGAAGCTTTCTTT. Its protein product is CASSREPTGYTEAFF.

This chain connects TRBV3-1 (or the pseudogene TRBV3-2) to TRBJ1-2, with TRBD1 matching over 9 bases. The ends lost 4 bases at V and 8 bases at J; junction bases unmatched: 8. This CDR3 has 14 amino acids. Germline V CDR1 and CDR2: LGHDT, YNNKEL (reference sequence). The CDR3 loop is CASSREQGAAGYTF. CDR3 coding DNA: TGTGCCAGCAGCCGAGAACAGGGGGCGGCGGGCTACACCTTC.

The chain has TRBV21-1 and TRBJ1-3. TRBV21-1 is an annotated pseudogene. The CDR3 contains 16 residues. The CDR3 sequence: CASTVGTKGYGNTIYF. The CDR3 nucleotides are TGTGCCAGCACGGTCGGGACCAAGGGTTATGGAAACACCATATATTTT.

The chain employs TRBV9 and TRBJ1-2, with D maybe TRBD1 (5 bases). The germline V gene encodes CDR1 SGDLS and CDR2 YYNGEE. This CDR3 spans 13 amino acids. V was pared by 0 bases and J by 6 bases, with 9 bases between. CDR3 sequence: CASSVGGNHGYTF. The CDR3 nucleotides are TGTGCCAGCAGCGTAGGGGGGAACCATGGCTACACCTTC.

The chain couples TRBV24-1 to TRBJ2-2, with 8 bases identical to TRBD1. Germline V lookup: CDR1 KGHDR, CDR2 SFDVKD. Unmatched junction bases numbered 12, after V lost 1 base and J lost 6 bases. The CDR3 has 18 residues. DNA of the CDR3: TGTGCCACCAGTGATTTTCCCCTGGACAGGGATGAGGCCGGGGAGCTGTTTTTT. It is translated as CATSDFPLDRDEAGELFF.

The chain links TRBV3-1 (or the pseudogene TRBV3-2) to TRBJ2-7, with D possibly being TRBD1 (6 bases). The CDR3 totals 15 residues. Trimming took 6 bases from V and 5 from J, leaving 20 bases between them. CDR1 and CDR2 from the germline V gene are LGHDT and YNNKEL (reference sequence). CDR3 DNA sequence: TGTGCCAGCAGGGGTAGACAGGCCTTCGTGAACGAGCAGTACTTC. Its translation is CASRGRQAFVNEQYF.

The chain recombines TRBV27 with TRBJ1-1, with no clear D. This CDR3 region has 14 residues. V lost 4 bases and J lost 11, with 20 bases in between. CDR1 is MNHEY and CDR2 is SMNVEV in the germline V gene (reference sequence). The CDR3 bases are TGTGCCAGCAGTTCACCCGGCCGGGCGCGTGATGCTTTCTTT. This translates into CASSSPGRARDAFF.

The CDR3 DNA is TGTGCCAGCCTCCTGGAACAGGGGGCTTATGGCTACACCTTC. Amino acid sequence: CASLLEQGAYGYTF. This sequence joins TRBV6-5 and TRBJ1-2; TRBD1 matches at 9 bases. CDR3 size: 14 residues. Looked up from germline, CDR1 is MNHEY and CDR2 is SVGAGI. The V and J ends lost 8 bases and 5 bases, in that order; junction bases with no gene match: 9.

The genes are TRBV7-6 and TRBJ1-1, with D possibly being TRBD1 (5 bases). The V end lost 0 bases, the J end lost 6 bases, and 17 bases lay between the germline ends. CDR3 length: 16 amino acids. The germline CDR1 and CDR2 sequences are SGHVS and FNYEAQ. DNA of the CDR3: TGTGCCAGCAGCTTAGCGCCACTGGGGGTGGGCGCTGAAGCTTTCTTT. Protein: CASSLAPLGVGAEAFF.

J is TRBJ1-2 and V is TRBV5-1, with a tentative D call TRBD1 (6 bases). The CDR3 is 13 amino acids. Germline lookup yields CDR1 SGHRS and CDR2 YFSETQ. V was pared by 0 bases and J by 8 bases, with 11 bases between. This CDR3 is CASSLGQAEGYTF. The CDR3 bases are TGCGCCAGCAGCTTGGGACAGGCGGAGGGCTACACCTTC.

This chain links TRBV2 with TRBJ2-4; 7 nucleotides align to TRBD2. Germline loops: CDR1 SNHLY, CDR2 FYNNEI. With 8 bases clipped from V and 10 bases from J, the junction kept 11 bases outside the gene matches. The CDR3 is 13 amino acids. The CDR3 region is CASGGDSPHIQYF. The CDR3 region has the DNA TGTGCCAGCGGGGGGGACTCTCCACATATTCAGTACTTC.

J is TRBJ2-7 and V is TRBV29-1; D is unclear. CDR1 SQVTM and CDR2 ANQGSEA come from the germline V gene. This CDR3 has 12 amino acids. Trimming shortened V by 4 bases and J by 9 bases, and 16 bases separated the two germline ends. The CDR3 spells CSVVDPGVRQYF. CDR3 nucleotide sequence: TGCAGCGTTGTTGACCCCGGTGTGAGGCAGTACTTC.

This chain uses TRBV5-1 with TRBJ1-1; no reliable D call. The CDR3 is 14 amino acids. The V end lost 0 bases, the J end lost 3 bases, and 9 bases lay between the germline ends. CDR1 and CDR2 (germline): SGHRS, YFSETQ. The CDR3 DNA follows: TGCGCCAGCAGCTTGGAGGGAGCCTACACTGAAGCTTTCTTT. Amino acid sequence: CASSLEGAYTEAFF.

The chain is built from TRBV6-5 and TRBJ2-1; no clear D. Germline V gene sequence: CDR1 MNHEY, CDR2 SVGAGI. CDR3 length equals 13 residues. V was trimmed by 6 bases and J by 7 bases, leaving 13 bases between them. The CDR3 DNA is TGTGCCAGCAGCCGCTCTAGGTTGAATGAGCAGTTCTTC. Translation gives CASSRSRLNEQFF.

This chain joins TRBV5-1 and TRBJ1-1; D not resolved. Germline V lookup: CDR1 SGHRS, CDR2 YFSETQ. The V and J ends lost 0 bases and 1 base respectively, with 10 bases between them. The length of the CDR3 is 15 residues. In DNA, the CDR3 is TGCGCCAGCAGCTTGGCCATGGGGTCGAACACTGAAGCTTTCTTT. Its protein product is CASSLAMGSNTEAFF.

This chain uses TRBV28 with TRBJ1-2, with unresolved D. This CDR3 region has 11 residues. Germline V gives CDR1 MDHEN, CDR2 SYDVKM. V lost 10 bases and J lost 5, with 11 bases in between. The CDR3 loop is CATGTAYGYTF. The CDR3 bases are TGTGCCACAGGTACAGCTTATGGCTACACCTTC.

This clone has just a few counts. V gene TRBV9 combines with J gene TRBJ1-1, with a weak D call TRBD1 (5 bases). The CDR3 contains 17 residues. Germline V gene sequence: CDR1 SGDLS, CDR2 YYNGEE. V lost 2 bases to trimming and J lost 0 bases, with 17 bases between them. The CDR3 spells CASSVSGAIAMNTEAFF. In DNA form, the CDR3 reads TGTGCCAGCAGCGTGAGCGGGGCCATAGCCATGAACACTGAAGCTTTCTTT.

The rearrangement links TRBV5-6 to TRBJ1-1; D is possibly TRBD1 (5 bases). The CDR3 runs to 14 residues. The V end was cut by 4 bases, the J end by 2 bases, with 12 bases between. Looked up from germline, CDR1 is SGHDT and CDR2 is YYEEEE. The CDR3 reads CASSPGPSNTEAFF. For the CDR3, the DNA is TGTGCCAGCAGCCCGGGACCATCTAACACTGAAGCTTTCTTT.

The V and J genes are TRBV5-5 and TRBJ1-6, with a tentative D call TRBD1 (6 bases). V was clipped by 0 bases and J by 8 bases, with 9 bases between them. There are 14 residues in the CDR3. Germline CDR1 reads SGHKS; CDR2 reads YYEKEE (reference sequence). The CDR3 nucleotides read TGTGCCAGCAGCTTGGACAGGGCGGATTCACCCCTCCACTTT. Translating gives CASSLDRADSPLHF.

This clone was seen only once. This chain links TRBV7-3 with TRBJ1-6; D is possibly TRBD1 (5 bases). The CDR3 is made up of 15 amino acids. From germline, CDR1 is SGHTA and CDR2 FQGTGA. V dropped 5 bases and J dropped 6 bases, with 14 bases sitting between them. CDR3 loop: CASSPSSGVNSPLHF. In nucleotides, the CDR3 is TGTGCCAGCAGCCCAAGCTCGGGGGTTAATTCACCCCTCCACTTT.

The chain joins TRBV6-5 to TRBJ2-7; weak D call: TRBD2 (6 bases). V lost 7 bases and J lost 4, with 14 bases in between. Germline CDR1 MNHEY, CDR2 SVGAGI. CDR3 size: 13 residues. CDR3 nucleotides: TGTGCCAGCACCCGGCCAGGAGGGTACGAGCAGTACTTC. Encoded protein: CASTRPGGYEQYF.

V is TRBV5-4 and J is TRBJ1-1; D gene unclear. This CDR3 is built from 11 residues. CDR1 SGHNT and CDR2 YYREEE come from the germline V gene (reference sequence). Trimming left V 5 bases short and J 1 base short, with 3 bases between. The CDR3 coding sequence is TGTGCCAGCAGAGGGAACACTGAAGCTTTCTTT. It codes for CASRGNTEAFF.

This chain links TRBV19 with TRBJ1-1, with 9 bases lining up with TRBD1. V trimming: 7 bases; J trimming: 6 bases; junction bases outside the gene matches: 12. CDR3 length: 15 residues. Germline values: CDR1 LNHDA, CDR2 SQIVND (reference sequence). The CDR3 here is CASTDAGQGLAEAFF. CDR3 sequence (DNA): TGTGCCAGTACGGATGCGGGACAGGGATTGGCTGAAGCTTTCTTT.

This rearrangement joins TRBV7-2 to TRBJ1-5, with a weak D call TRBD1 (6 bases). V lost 4 bases, J lost 7 bases, and 11 bases lay in between. CDR1 SGHTA and CDR2 FQGNSA come from the germline V gene. This CDR3 has 13 residues. The CDR3 region has the DNA TGTGCCAGCAGCTCACAAGGGGGGCAGCCCCAGCATTTT. Translation: CASSSQGGQPQHF.